The clone carrying this T cell receptor beta chain appeared a single time. TCRdb's table, derived via immunoSEQ multiplex PCR, lists solely in-frame clones and lacks some. The data contain 80,000 to 90,000 clones, about nine tenths of them singletons. Germline CDR1 PRHDT, CDR2 FYEKMQ (reference sequence). The CDR3 extends over 16 amino acids. The J segment lost 10 bases and the V segment lost 1 base, leaving 9 bases of the junction unmatched. These data are taken from a study of T cell responses to AZD1222 COVID-19 vaccine. The sample consisted of peripheral blood, taken on day 0 of AZD1222 vaccination. This rearrangement joins TRBV13 to TRBJ2-3; 12 bases fit TRBD2. The TCR was taken from an adult in good health. CDR3 DNA sequence: TGTGCCAGCAGCTTAGCCCCTAGCGGGAGGGGAGCGGCGCAGTATTTT. It translates to CASSLAPSGRGAAQYF.